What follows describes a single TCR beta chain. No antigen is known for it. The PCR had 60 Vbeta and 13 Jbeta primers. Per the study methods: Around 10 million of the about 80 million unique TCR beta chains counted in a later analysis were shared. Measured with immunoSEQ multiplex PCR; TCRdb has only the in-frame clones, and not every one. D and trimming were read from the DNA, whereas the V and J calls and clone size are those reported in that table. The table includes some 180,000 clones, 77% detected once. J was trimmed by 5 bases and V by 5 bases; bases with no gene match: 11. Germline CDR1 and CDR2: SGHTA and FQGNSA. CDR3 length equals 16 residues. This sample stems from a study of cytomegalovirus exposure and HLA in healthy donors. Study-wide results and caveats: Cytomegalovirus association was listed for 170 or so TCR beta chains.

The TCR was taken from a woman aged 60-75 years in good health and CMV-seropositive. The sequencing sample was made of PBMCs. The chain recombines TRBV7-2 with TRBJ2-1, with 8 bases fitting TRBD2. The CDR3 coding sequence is TGTGCCAGCAGCGTAGGACTAGCTCCCAATAACAATGAGCAGTTCTTC. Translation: CASSVGLAPNNNEQFF.